The 26 T cell receptor beta chains below come from one sample, sequenced in a study of tissue T cells after allogeneic stem cell transplantation. Sample time point: mouse harvest day 14 after allogeneic transplant. Each mouse received 10^7 T-cell-depleted marrow cells plus 10^6 splenic CD5+ T cells by tail vein. TCRdb's table, derived via immunoSEQ multiplex PCR, lists solely in-frame clones and lacks some. The sample includes some 4,600 clones, approximately 45% seen only once; the top ten take 16%. The sample was lymph node tissue. Source of these receptors: a female BALB/c mouse given C57BL/6 T cells with graft-versus-host disease after an allogeneic hematopoietic cell transplant.

In regard to this clone: Gene and germline names: mouse. Read data end 1 residue before the CDR3 end; the end is taken from the germline J gene. The V gene is TRBV26, the J gene TRBJ2-7; D perhaps matches TRBD2 (7 bases). Germline CDR1 KGHPV, CDR2 FQNQEV (reference sequence). Deletions cut 2 bases from V and 2 bases from J, with 10 bases between. The CDR3 consists of 14 residues. Incomplete CDR3 DNA: TGTGCCAGCAGTCTGGTTGGGGGGCCCTATGAACAGTAC. Translating gives CASSLVGGPYEQY. The whole CDR3 region reads CASSLVGGPYEQYF. Variable domain in full (rest from reference TRBV26 and TRBJ2-7): NSKVIQTPRYLVKGQGQKAKMRCIPEKGHPVVFWYQQNKNNEFKFLINFQNQEVLQQIDMTEKRFSAECPSNSPCSLEIQSSEAGDSALYLCASSLVGGPYEQYFGPGTRLTVL.

On this clone: All gene names here are mouse names. CDR3 in amino acids: CTCKGGNTGQLYF. The covered CDR3 bases are TGCACCTGCAAGGGGGGAAACACCGGGCAGCTCTAC. V gene TRBV1 combines with J gene TRBJ2-2; possibly TRBD1 or TRBD2 for D (6 bases each). The read halts 1 residue ahead of the CDR3 end, with the missing end drawn from the germline J gene. Per the germline V gene, CDR1 is NSQYPW and CDR2 is LRSPGD (reference sequence). V gave up 7 bases and J gave up 1 base, with 7 bases separating them. There are 13 residues in the CDR3.

About this clone: Germline and genes here are mouse. With the read ending 1 residue before the CDR3 end, the germline J gene is used to fill in that end. The chain uses TRBV13-2 and TRBJ1-2; TRBD1 matches 7 bases. The V segment lost 3 bases and the J segment 1 base; nucleotides outside the gene matches: 15. Per germline, CDR1 NNHNN and CDR2 SYGAGS (reference sequence). The CDR3 totals 18 residues. The CDR3 spells CASGAGQQWNRGNSDYTF. Incomplete CDR3 DNA: TGTGCCAGCGGTGCCGGCCAGCAGTGGAACAGGGGAAACTCCGACTACACC.

Concerning this clone: Genes and germline come from the mouse. With the read ending 1 residue before the CDR3 end, the germline J gene is used to fill in that end. The chain has TRBV26 and TRBJ2-5; 9 bases agree with TRBD2. Germline values: CDR1 KGHPV, CDR2 FQNQEV (reference sequence). Unmatched junction bases numbered 4, after V lost 4 bases and J lost 2 bases. This CDR3 is built from 15 residues. The CDR3 loop is CASSRLGGGQDTQYF. CDR3 DNA (partial): TGTGCCAGCAGTCGGCTGGGGGGGGGCCAAGACACCCAGTAC.

This clone was observed a few times. All gene names here are mouse names. The sequenced fragment ends 1 residue before the CDR3 boundary, so the rest is inferred from the germline J gene. The chain links TRBV19 to TRBJ2-7; 10 nucleotides agree with TRBD2. CDR3 length equals 14 residues. Germline trimming cut 0 bases from V and 3 bases from J; bases unmatched to any gene: 0. In germline, CDR1 is FNHDT, CDR2 SITEND (reference sequence). CDR3 protein: CASSIGTGGYEQYF. The sequenced part of the CDR3 DNA is TGTGCCAGCAGTATAGGGACTGGGGGCTATGAACAGTAC.

Concerning this clone: Genes and germline are mouse. The CDR3 is cut off 1 residue early in the read; its end comes from the germline J gene. This chain links TRBV16 with TRBJ2-3; either TRBD1 or TRBD2 may supply D (5 bases each). CDR1 and CDR2 (germline): SGHSA, FRNQAP. The CDR3 spans 14 residues. Trimming removed 4 bases from V and 0 bases from J, with 8 bases in between. The CDR3 bases that were read are TGTGCAAGCAGCTGGGGGTTTAGTGCAGAAACGCTGTAT. Its translation is CASSWGFSAETLY. The whole CDR3 protein reads CASSWGFSAETLYF.

This clone has only a few counts. The gene symbols are mouse symbols. From the germline J gene comes the end of the CDR3, since the read stops 1 residue before it. This rearrangement joins TRBV23 to TRBJ1-4; TRBD1, the table's D call, was not compared with the DNA. The germline gives CDR1 KGHTA, CDR2 FQNQQP. The CDR3 spans 14 residues. This CDR3 is CSSSSGTTNERLFF. Incomplete CDR3 DNA: TGCTCCAGCAGTTCCGGGACAACCAACGAAAGATTATTT.

Comment on this clone: These gene names are mouse names. The read ends 1 residue shy of where the CDR3 ends; the end is completed using the germline J gene. The rearrangement links TRBV26 to TRBJ2-7; TRBD2 is a possible D gene (5 bases). CDR1 and CDR2 from the germline V gene are KGHPV and FQNQEV (reference sequence). Deletions cut 3 bases from V and 0 bases from J, with 6 bases between. The length of the CDR3 is 13 residues. The CDR3 protein is CASSLLGSYEQYF. CDR3 DNA (partial): TGTGCCAGCAGTCTCCTGGGCTCCTATGAACAGTAC. Combining the CDR3 with reference TRBV26 and TRBJ2-7 gives the whole variable domain NSKVIQTPRYLVKGQGQKAKMRCIPEKGHPVVFWYQQNKNNEFKFLINFQNQEVLQQIDMTEKRFSAECPSNSPCSLEIQSSEAGDSALYLCASSLLGSYEQYFGPGTRLTVL.

Regarding this clone: Gene names and germline refer to mouse. The read terminates 1 residue before the CDR3 end, so the remaining end is supplied by the germline J gene. The rearrangement links TRBV1 to TRBJ1-6; TRBD1 matches 9 bases. TRBJ1-6 is sorted into the ORF group, with uncertain function. Germline V lookup: CDR1 NSQYPW, CDR2 LRSPGD (reference sequence). The CDR3 totals 16 residues. Trimming took 2 bases from V and 2 from J; bases not matched to a gene: 1. CDR3 bases read: TGCACCTGCAGTGCAAGACAGGGGGCCTATAATTCGCCCCTCTAC. Protein sequence: CTCSARQGAYNSPLY. The entire CDR3 protein is CTCSARQGAYNSPLYF.

This clone has only a few counts. Mouse names are used for the genes. The read ends 1 residue early relative to the CDR3; the germline J gene fills the gap. The V call is TRBV3, the J call TRBJ2-7; TRBD1 matches 8 bases. The germline V gene has CDR1 SNHLY and CDR2 FYNGKV (reference sequence). V lost 5 bases, J lost 7 bases, and 4 bases stayed unmatched. The CDR3 contains 12 residues. The sequenced CDR3 bases are TGTGCCAGCAGCCCCAGGGGGCGAGAACAGTAC. Encoded protein: CASSPRGREQY. The whole CDR3 protein is CASSPRGREQYF.

This clone showed up just a few times. Mouse names are used for the genes. The read gets to within 1 residue of the CDR3 end, and the germline J gene fills in the rest. This chain links TRBV13-2 with TRBJ2-4, with 7 bases lining up with TRBD1. The V and J ends lost 5 bases and 3 bases, in that order; junction bases with no gene match: 3. The germline V gene has CDR1 NNHNN and CDR2 SYGAGS (reference sequence). The CDR3 runs 13 residues. The CDR3 sequence is CASGPGQQNTLYF. Partial CDR3 DNA: TGTGCCAGCGGGCCGGGACAGCAAAACACCTTGTAC.

This clone was seen only once. Each gene name is a mouse one. The read falls 1 residue short of the CDR3 end, and the missing part is taken from the germline J gene. The chain uses TRBV5 and TRBJ2-1; the match to TRBD2 covers 10 bases. This CDR3 has 16 residues. V lost 6 bases and J lost 0; bases outside the gene matches: 5. Germline loops: CDR1 LGHNA, CDR2 YNLKQL (reference sequence). The CDR3: CASSPLGGFNYAEQFF. Incomplete CDR3 DNA: TGTGCCAGCAGTCCACTGGGGGGGTTTAACTATGCTGAGCAGTTC.

As to this clone: Gene names are mouse gene names. Read sequence stops 1 residue before the CDR3 end, and the germline J gene provides the missing end. The rearrangement joins TRBV26 to TRBJ2-3; D ambiguous. The CDR3 is 14 residues long. The germline V gene has CDR1 KGHPV and CDR2 FQNQEV (reference sequence). Trimming removed 2 bases at V and 1 base at J, with 7 bases between. CDR3 protein: CASSLGVGAETLYF. The part of the CDR3 DNA that was read is TGTGCCAGCAGTCTGGGAGTCGGTGCAGAAACGCTGTAT.

With regard to this clone: Mouse gene names apply. The CDR3 end falls 1 residue outside the read, so it is completed with the germline J gene. J is TRBJ2-1 and V is TRBV12-1; D is undetermined. V was shortened by 0 bases and J by 0 bases, with 5 bases between the two germline ends. The CDR3 totals 14 residues. Germline V gene data show CDR1 as SGHSN and CDR2 as HYEKVE. The CDR3: CASSLAYNYAEQFF. The CDR3 DNA, read in part, is TGTGCCAGCTCTCTCGCATATAACTATGCTGAGCAGTTC.

On this clone itself: Genes and germline are mouse. The missing CDR3 end, 1 residue past where the read stops, is filled in from the germline J gene. The chain combines TRBV19 with TRBJ2-7, with 10 bases matching TRBD2. Germline CDR1 FNHDT, CDR2 SITEND (reference sequence). The CDR3 has 14 amino acids. Trimming cost V 2 bases and J 3 bases; bases outside gene matches: 2. The CDR3 sequence: CASSIRLGGYEQYF. CDR3 DNA, as far as it was read: TGTGCCAGCAGTATTCGACTGGGGGGCTATGAACAGTAC.

Comment on this clone: Gene names refer to mouse genes. The read halts 1 residue ahead of the CDR3 end, with the missing end drawn from the germline J gene. V is TRBV16 and J is TRBJ1-1, with D uncertain. Looked up from germline, CDR1 is SGHSA and CDR2 is FRNQAP. The V gene lost 5 bases and the J gene lost 1 base, with 5 bases spanning the gap. CDR3 size: 12 residues. The CDR3 is CASSIQNTEVFF. The sequenced CDR3 bases are TGTGCAAGCAGCATTCAAAACACAGAAGTCTTC.

In regard to this clone: Mouse gene names and germline throughout. The sequence runs out 1 residue before the end of the CDR3; the remainder is reconstructed from the germline J gene. The chain combines TRBV26 with TRBJ2-3; D gene ambiguous. Germline CDR1 KGHPV, CDR2 FQNQEV (reference sequence). The CDR3 runs to 14 residues. V was cut by 2 bases and J by 0 bases, with 6 bases left in between. CDR3: CASSLLSSAETLYF. CDR3 DNA (partial): TGTGCCAGCAGTCTGCTTTCTAGTGCAGAAACGCTGTAT. Full variable domain (missing parts from reference TRBV26 and TRBJ2-3): NSKVIQTPRYLVKGQGQKAKMRCIPEKGHPVVFWYQQNKNNEFKFLINFQNQEVLQQIDMTEKRFSAECPSNSPCSLEIQSSEAGDSALYLCASSLLSSAETLYFGSGTRLTVL.

Comment on this clone: All gene names here are mouse names. The CDR3 loop reads CSSRQGNYAEQFF. Incomplete CDR3 DNA: TGCTCCAGCAGACAGGGGAACTATGCTGAGCAGTTC. V and J are TRBV23 and TRBJ2-1; whether TRBD1, the table's D call, matches the DNA was not checked. From the germline J gene comes the end of the CDR3, since the read stops 1 residue before it. CDR3 length equals 13 residues. CDR1 is KGHTA and CDR2 is FQNQQP in the germline V gene. The complete variable domain, with remaining parts taken from reference TRBV23 and TRBJ2-1, reads DAAVTQKPRYLIKMKGQEAEMKCIPEKGHTAVFWYQQKQSKELKFLIYFQNQQPLDQIDMVKERFSAVCPSSSLCSLGIRTCEAEDSALYLCSSRQGNYAEQFFGPGTRLTVL.

This clone was seen only a few times. Genes here carry mouse names. Read coverage stops 1 residue before the CDR3 terminus; the germline J gene supplies the remainder. The V call is TRBV13-2, the J call TRBJ1-4; 9 bases match TRBD1. The CDR3 length is 15 residues. J was trimmed by 6 bases and V by 3 bases; bases with no gene match: 6. The germline CDR1 and CDR2 sequences are NNHNN and SYGAGS (reference sequence). CDR3 bases read: TGTGCCAGCGGTGCCCGGGACAGGGAGGACGAAAGATTATTT. Amino acid sequence: CASGARDREDERLF. The complete CDR3 sequence is CASGARDREDERLFF.

Worth noting for this clone: Gene names follow the mouse nomenclature. Read data end 1 residue before the CDR3 end; the end is taken from the germline J gene. The J gene is TRBJ2-2, the V gene TRBV26; D uncertain. This CDR3 spans 12 amino acids. Germline CDR1 KGHPV, CDR2 FQNQEV (reference sequence). V gave up 2 bases and J gave up 3 bases, with 1 base separating them. Partial CDR3 DNA: TGTGCCAGCAGTCTGGACACCGGGCAGCTCTAC. Residues: CASSLDTGQLY. The whole CDR3 is CASSLDTGQLYF.

Remarks on this clone: Gene names and germline match the mouse. The CDR3 goes on 1 residue after the read ends, and that part is filled in from the germline J gene. The chain links TRBV13-2 to TRBJ1-4, with D unresolved. The CDR3 consists of 13 residues. The germline V gene has CDR1 NNHNN and CDR2 SYGAGS (reference sequence). Between the trimmed V and J ends, which lost 0 bases and 7 bases, there was a span of 7 bases. This chain's CDR3 is CASGDAGPERLFF. The sequenced CDR3 bases are TGTGCCAGCGGTGATGCCGGTCCCGAAAGATTATTT.

Sample share makes this clone medium-sized. The gene names given are mouse names. The read falls 1 residue short of the CDR3 end, and the missing part is taken from the germline J gene. This chain links TRBV13-3 with TRBJ1-2; D is unclear. The CDR3 loop spans 12 amino acids. Trimming left V 3 bases short and J 2 bases short, with 5 bases between. Germline loops: CDR1 NNHDY, CDR2 SYVADS. CDR3 amino acids: CASSGSNSDYTF. The DNA read from the CDR3 is TGTGCCAGCAGTGGCAGTAACTCCGACTACACC.

As to this clone: Gene names follow the mouse nomenclature. The sequence runs out 1 residue before the end of the CDR3; the remainder is reconstructed from the germline J gene. The chain joins TRBV16 to TRBJ2-4; 11 bases match TRBD2. Germline assignment: CDR1 SGHSA and CDR2 FRNQAP. Trimming took 5 bases from V and 2 from J; bases not matched to a gene: 3. CDR3 length equals 15 residues. This chain's CDR3 is CASSPTGGVQNTLYF. The sequenced part of the CDR3 DNA is TGTGCAAGCAGCCCGACTGGGGGGGTTCAAAACACCTTGTAC.

This clone was counted only a few times. The genes are named according to mouse. The read ends 1 residue early relative to the CDR3; the germline J gene fills the gap. The rearrangement links TRBV26 to TRBJ1-2, with 8 nucleotides matching TRBD1. CDR1 and CDR2 from the germline V gene are KGHPV and FQNQEV (reference sequence). V lost 4 bases, J lost 5 bases, and 6 bases stayed unmatched. This CDR3 has 14 residues. The DNA read from the CDR3 is TGTGCCAGCAGTCCTCAGGGGGCAGGGTCCGACTACACC. Translated: CASSPQGAGSDYT. The full CDR3 sequence reads CASSPQGAGSDYTF.

The table lists this clone with a few counts. These gene names are mouse names. The read stops 1 residue short of the end of the CDR3; the missing end is completed from the germline J gene. The chain is built from TRBV16 and TRBJ2-7, with D perhaps matching TRBD2 (6 bases). V was cut by 3 bases and J by 0 bases, with 9 bases left in between. This CDR3 contains 14 residues. Germline CDR1 and CDR2: SGHSA and FRNQAP. The covered CDR3 bases are TGTGCAAGCAGCTTGAGTGGGGGCTCCTATGAACAGTAC. It codes for CASSLSGGSYEQY. The whole CDR3 protein is CASSLSGGSYEQYF. Based on the CDR3 plus reference TRBV16 and TRBJ2-7, the full variable domain is NAGVIQTPRHKVTGKGQEATLWCEPISGHSAVFWYRQTIVQGLEFLTYFRNQAPIDDSGMPKERFSAQMPNQSHSTLKIQSTQPQDSAVYLCASSLSGGSYEQYFGPGTRLTVL.

About this clone itself: Genes here carry mouse names. CDR3: CASGDRFANTEVFF. Incomplete CDR3 DNA: TGTGCCAGCGGTGATAGGTTCGCAAACACAGAAGTCTTC. The chain employs TRBV13-2 and TRBJ1-1; unclear D gene. The read halts 1 residue ahead of the CDR3 end, with the missing end drawn from the germline J gene. This CDR3 region has 14 residues. Trimming left V 1 base short and J 0 bases short, with 7 bases between. Germline-derived CDR1 and CDR2 are NNHNN and SYGAGS (reference sequence).